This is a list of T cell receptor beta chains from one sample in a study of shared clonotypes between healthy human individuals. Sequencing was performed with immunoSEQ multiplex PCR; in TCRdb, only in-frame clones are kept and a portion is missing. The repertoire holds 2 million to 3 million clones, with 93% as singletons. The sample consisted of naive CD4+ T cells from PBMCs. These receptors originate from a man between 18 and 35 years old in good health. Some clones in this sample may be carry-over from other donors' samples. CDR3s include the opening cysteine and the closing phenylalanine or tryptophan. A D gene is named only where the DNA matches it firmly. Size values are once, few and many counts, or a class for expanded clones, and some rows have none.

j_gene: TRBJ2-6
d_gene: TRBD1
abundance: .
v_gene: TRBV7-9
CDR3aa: CASSRGQVAGANVLTF
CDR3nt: TGTGCCAGCAGCCGTGGACAGGTAGCTGGGGCCAACGTCCTGACTTTC

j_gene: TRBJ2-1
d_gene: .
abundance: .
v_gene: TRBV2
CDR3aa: CASSDHRDSYNEQFF
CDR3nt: TGTGCCAGCAGTGATCACAGGGACTCCTACAATGAGCAGTTCTTC

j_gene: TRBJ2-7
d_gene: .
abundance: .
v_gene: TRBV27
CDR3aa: CASSFLQGGFYEQYF
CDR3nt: TGTGCCAGCAGTTTTTTACAGGGAGGGTTCTACGAGCAGTACTTC

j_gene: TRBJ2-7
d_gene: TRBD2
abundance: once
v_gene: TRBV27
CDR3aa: CASSFSLAGTTYEQYF
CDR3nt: TGTGCCAGCAGTTTCTCACTAGCGGGTACTACCTACGAGCAGTACTTC

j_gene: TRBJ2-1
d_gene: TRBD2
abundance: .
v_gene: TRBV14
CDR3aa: CASSGEGRLAGYNEQFF
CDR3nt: TGTGCCAGCAGCGGAGAAGGGCGCCTAGCGGGTTACAATGAGCAGTTCTTC

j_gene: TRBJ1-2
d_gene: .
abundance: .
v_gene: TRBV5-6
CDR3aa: CASSLLAGGYTF
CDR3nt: TGTGCCAGCAGCTTGCTGGCGGGCGGCTACACCTTC

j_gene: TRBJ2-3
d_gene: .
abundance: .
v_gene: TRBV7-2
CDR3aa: CASSLTRDSYTDTQYF
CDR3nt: TGTGCCAGCAGCTTAACCCGGGACTCCTACACAGATACGCAGTATTTT

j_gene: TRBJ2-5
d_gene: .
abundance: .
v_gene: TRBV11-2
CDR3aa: CASSSGAIRTQETQYF
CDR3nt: TGTGCCAGCAGCTCTGGGGCCATTAGAACGCAAGAGACCCAGTACTTC

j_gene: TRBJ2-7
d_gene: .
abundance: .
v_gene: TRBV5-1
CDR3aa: CASSYQAGEQYF
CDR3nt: TGCGCCAGCAGCTACCAGGCGGGGGAGCAGTACTTC

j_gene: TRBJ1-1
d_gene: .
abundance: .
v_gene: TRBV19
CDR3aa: CASSMKGDGNTEAFF
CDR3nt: TGTGCCAGTAGTATGAAGGGGGACGGGAACACTGAAGCTTTCTTT

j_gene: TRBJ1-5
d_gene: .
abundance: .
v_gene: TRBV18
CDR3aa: CASSPGRGGNQPQHF
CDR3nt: TGTGCCAGCTCACCGGGCAGGGGTGGCAATCAGCCCCAGCATTTT

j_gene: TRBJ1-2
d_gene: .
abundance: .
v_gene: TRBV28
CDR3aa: CATTSERKDGYTF
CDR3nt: TGTGCCACCACCTCCGAGAGAAAGGATGGCTACACCTTC

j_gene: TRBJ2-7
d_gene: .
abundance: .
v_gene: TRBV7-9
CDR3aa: CASSLVGGLGDEQYF
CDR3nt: TGTGCCAGCAGCTTGGTCGGGGGACTCGGGGACGAGCAGTACTTC